This paragraph covers one T cell receptor (beta chain) sequence. Antigen: not known. This record comes from a study of shared clonotypes between healthy human individuals. The method was immunoSEQ multiplex PCR; TCRdb's version includes in-frame clones alone and lacks a portion of them. Among a few hundred thousand clones listed, less than 97% were seen once. Study results and caveats: The study generally estimated greater richness for naive than memory subsets. Rarefaction showed that sequencing of sorted subsets was incomplete (despite large depth). Blood was the only sampled material, and tissue repertoires likely differ. When compared with the clonotypes that were shared by all four sorted-subset donors, the non-shared clonotypes turned out to have lower generation probabilities.

Cells designated naive CD8 were CD45RO-negative and were positively selected for CCR7, with terminally differentiated effector memory CD45RA+ cells excluded. The TCR comes from a woman aged 25-40 years in good health. The sequenced material came from naive CD8+ T cells sorted from blood.

This CDR3 is CACEGQPNNEQFF. For the CDR3, the DNA is TGTGCCTGCGAGGGGCAACCGAACAATGAGCAGTTCTTC. The chain combines TRBV30 with TRBJ2-1; D is tentatively TRBD1 or TRBD2 (5 bases each). The V end lost 6 bases, the J end lost 5 bases, and 14 bases lay between the germline ends. This CDR3 region has 13 residues. Germline V gives CDR1 GTSNPN, CDR2 SVGIG (reference sequence).